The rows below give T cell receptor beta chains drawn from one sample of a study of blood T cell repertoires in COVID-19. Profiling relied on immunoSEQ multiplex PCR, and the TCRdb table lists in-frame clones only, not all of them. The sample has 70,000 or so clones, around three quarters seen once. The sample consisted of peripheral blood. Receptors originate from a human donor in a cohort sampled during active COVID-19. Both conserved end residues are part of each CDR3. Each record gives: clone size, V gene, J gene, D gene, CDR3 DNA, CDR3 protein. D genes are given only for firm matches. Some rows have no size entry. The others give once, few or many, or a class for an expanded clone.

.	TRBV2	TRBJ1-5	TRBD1	TGTGCCAGCAGTTCCGGGACAGGCAATCAGCCCCAGCATTTT	CASSSGTGNQPQHF
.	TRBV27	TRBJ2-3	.	TGTGCCAGCCGGGGAGGCCCCCGCACAGATACGCAGTATTTT	CASRGGPRTDTQYF
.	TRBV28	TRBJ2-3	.	TGTGCCAGCAGTCTCCTCCCACAGGGTCTTTTTACAGATACGCAGTATTTT	CASSLLPQGLFTDTQYF
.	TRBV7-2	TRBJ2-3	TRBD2	TGTGCCAGCAGGTCCCCCTCCCTAGCGGGGACTAGCACAGATACGCAGTATTTT	CASRSPSLAGTSTDTQYF
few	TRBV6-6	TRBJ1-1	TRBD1	TGTGCCAGCACATTTAGACAGGGAGGCGAGAACACTGAAGCTTTCTTT	CASTFRQGGENTEAFF
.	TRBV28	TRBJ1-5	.	TGTGCCAGCAGACTAAGGACAGAGGTTGGGAATCAGCCCCAGCATTTT	CASRLRTEVGNQPQHF
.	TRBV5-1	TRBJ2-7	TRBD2	TGCGCCAGCAGCTTAACCCCCAGGACTAGCGGGACCTACGAGCAGTACTTC	CASSLTPRTSGTYEQYF
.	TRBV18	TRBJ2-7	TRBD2	TGTGCCAGCTCACCACACCACGTGACTAGCGGGGGTATACCCTACGAGCAGTACTTC	CASSPHHVTSGGIPYEQYF
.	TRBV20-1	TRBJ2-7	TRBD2	TGCAGTGCTAGTTCTAGCGGGGCCTCCGAGCAGTACTTC	CSASSSGASEQYF
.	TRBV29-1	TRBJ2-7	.	TGCAGCGTTTCTGGGGGCGCTTTGGGCGAGCAGTACTTC	CSVSGGALGEQYF
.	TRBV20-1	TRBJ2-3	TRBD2	TGCAGCCGGATAGCGGGGGGTACGCAGTATTTT	CSRIAGGTQYF
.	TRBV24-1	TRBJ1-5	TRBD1	TGTGCCACCAGTGATACAGGGGGCTCAGGTCAGCCCCAGCATTTT	CATSDTGGSGQPQHF
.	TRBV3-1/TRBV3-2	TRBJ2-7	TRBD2	TGTGCCAGCAGCCAAGGGGTAGCGGGAGGGCCACCGCAGTACTTC	CASSQGVAGGPPQYF
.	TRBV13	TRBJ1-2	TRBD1	TGTGCCAGCAGCTTAGGCCCTAACAGGGGGCTAGACTATGGCTACACCTTC	CASSLGPNRGLDYGYTF
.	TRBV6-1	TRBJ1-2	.	TGTGCCAGCAGTGAAGAGGGGATGTTTCTCTACAGGAACTATGGCTACACCTTC	CASSEEGMFLYRNYGYTF
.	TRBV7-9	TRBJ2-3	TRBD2	TGTGCCAGCAGCCCCGGGACTAGCGGGGTTGATACGCAGTATTTT	CASSPGTSGVDTQYF
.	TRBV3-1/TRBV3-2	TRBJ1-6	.	TGTGCCAGCAGCCCCAGGCAAATGGGTGAGTCCCTCCACTTT	CASSPRQMGESLHF
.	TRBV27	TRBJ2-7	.	TGTGCCAGCAGTTCTCTCTACGAGCAGTACTTC	CASSSLYEQYF
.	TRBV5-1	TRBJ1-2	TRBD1	TGCGCCAGCAGCCCGGCCGGGACAGCTGGCTACACCTTC	CASSPAGTAGYTF
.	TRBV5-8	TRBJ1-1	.	TGTGCCAGCAGCCCTATACCGAACACTGAAGCTTTCTTT	CASSPIPNTEAFF
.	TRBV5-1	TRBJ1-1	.	TGCGCCAGCAGCAACCGGGACACCTCCATGAACACTGAAGCTTTCTTT	CASSNRDTSMNTEAFF
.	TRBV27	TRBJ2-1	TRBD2	TGTGCCAGCAGTTTTTCGGGACTAGAAACCTACAATGAGCAGTTCTTC	CASSFSGLETYNEQFF
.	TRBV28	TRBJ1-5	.	TGTGCCAGCAAACCCCCCAGGGCTGCCAATAATCAGCCCCAGCATTTT	CASKPPRAANNQPQHF
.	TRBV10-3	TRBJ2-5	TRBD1	TGTGCCATCGCGGACAGGGGAGGAGAGACCCAGTACTTC	CAIADRGGETQYF
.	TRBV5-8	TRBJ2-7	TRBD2	TGTGCCAGCTGGGGGCGGGAGGGGGGCCTCGAGCAGTACTTC	CASWGREGGLEQYF
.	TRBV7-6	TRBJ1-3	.	TGTGCCAGCAGCTCAGACAGGAGCTCTGGAAACACCATATATTTT	CASSSDRSSGNTIYF
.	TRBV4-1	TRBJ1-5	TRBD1	TGCGCCAGCAGCGGGACAGGGGGTAATAGCAATCAGCCCCAGCATTTT	CASSGTGGNSNQPQHF
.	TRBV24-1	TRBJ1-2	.	TGTGCCACCAGTGATTCACGTGCGGGGGGCTACACCTTC	CATSDSRAGGYTF
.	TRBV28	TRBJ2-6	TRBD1	TGTGCCAGCAGTTCCCCAGGGGGCGGAGTCAACGTCCTGACTTTC	CASSSPGGGVNVLTF
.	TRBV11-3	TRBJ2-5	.	TGTGCCAGCAGCTTTTCCAGGGGCGACAAAGAGACCCAGTACTTC	CASSFSRGDKETQYF
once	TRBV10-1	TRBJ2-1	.	TGCGCCAGCAGCCCGGGACTTTACAATGAGCAGTTCTTC	CASSPGLYNEQFF
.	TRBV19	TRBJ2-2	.	TGTGCCAGTAGTCCAGGGATGGGAAACACCGGGGAGCTGTTTTTT	CASSPGMGNTGELFF
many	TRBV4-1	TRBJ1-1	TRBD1	TGCGCCAGCAGCCAGGCCTGGACAGGGCTACTGAACACTGAAGCTTTCTTT	CASSQAWTGLLNTEAFF
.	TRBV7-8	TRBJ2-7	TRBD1	TGTGCCAGCAGCTGGGACAGGGGACCCTACGAGCAGTACTTC	CASSWDRGPYEQYF
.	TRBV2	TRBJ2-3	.	TGTGCCAGCAGTGAATCGAGACAGGCTGGTGGAGATACGCAGTATTTT	CASSESRQAGGDTQYF
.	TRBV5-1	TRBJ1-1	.	TGCGCCAGCAGCGAAGAGGACAGTTTGAACACTGAAGCTTTCTTT	CASSEEDSLNTEAFF
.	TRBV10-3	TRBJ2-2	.	TGTGCCATCAGTGAGTTAACAAATTCAGCCGGGGAGCTGTTTTTT	CAISELTNSAGELFF
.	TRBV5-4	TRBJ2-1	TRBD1	TGTGCCAGCAGCCCCCGGGACAGGGCCCGGTCCTACAATGAGCAGTTCTTC	CASSPRDRARSYNEQFF
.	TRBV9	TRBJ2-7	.	TGTGCCAGCAGCGCCGAATTAGGGGGGGACGAGCAGTACTTC	CASSAELGGDEQYF
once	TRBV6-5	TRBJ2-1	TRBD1	TGTGCCAGCAGTTACTCGGCGGGACAGGGGGTGAGTGAGCAGTTCTTC	CASSYSAGQGVSEQFF
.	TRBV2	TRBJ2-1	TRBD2	TGTGCCAGCAGGGTCGGGACTAGCGGGGGGTGGGATGAGCAGTTCTTC	CASRVGTSGGWDEQFF
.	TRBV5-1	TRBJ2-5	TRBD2	TGCGCCAGCAGCTTGGCACTAGCGCAGGAGACCCAGTACTTC	CASSLALAQETQYF
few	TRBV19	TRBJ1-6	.	TGTGCCACCGCCGTCGGTCGTGGGCAGTCCGATAATTCACCCCTCCACTTT	CATAVGRGQSDNSPLHF
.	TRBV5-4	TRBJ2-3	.	TGTGCCAGCAGCTTTAGGGGGGGATTGAGCACAGATACGCAGTATTTT	CASSFRGGLSTDTQYF
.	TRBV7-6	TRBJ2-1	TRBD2	TGTGCCAGCAGCTTAGGACGAGCGGGAGGGCCAGTCAATGAGCAGTTCTTC	CASSLGRAGGPVNEQFF
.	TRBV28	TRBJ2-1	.	TGTGCCAGCAGTTTACCGCGGGATCGGAATGAGCAGTTCTTC	CASSLPRDRNEQFF
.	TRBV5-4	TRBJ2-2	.	TGTGCCAGCACTGGGGAGTTCAACACCGGGGAGCTGTTTTTT	CASTGEFNTGELFF
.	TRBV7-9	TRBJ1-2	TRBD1	TGTGCCAGCAGCTTCGACAGGGGGAACTATGGCTACACCTTC	CASSFDRGNYGYTF
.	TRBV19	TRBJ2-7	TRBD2	TGTGCCAGTACCGGGACTAGCGGTTTAGGATACGAGCAGTACTTC	CASTGTSGLGYEQYF
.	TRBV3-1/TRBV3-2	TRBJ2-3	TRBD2	TGTGCCAGCAGCTCCACTAGCGGGGAGGAAGATACGCAGTATTTT	CASSSTSGEEDTQYF
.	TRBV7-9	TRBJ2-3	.	TGTGCCAGCAGCTTAGGACGGGGGTATGATACGCAGTATTTT	CASSLGRGYDTQYF
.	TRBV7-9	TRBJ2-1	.	TGTGCCAGCAGGCAGGGCTCCTACAATGAGCAGTTCTTC	CASRQGSYNEQFF
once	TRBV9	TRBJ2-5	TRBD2	TGTGCCAGCAGCGTTACTAGCGCGGGAGAGACCCAGTACTTC	CASSVTSAGETQYF
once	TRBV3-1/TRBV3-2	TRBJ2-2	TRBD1	TGTGCCAGCAGCCTCGGGACAGCGAACACCGGGGAGCTGTTTTTT	CASSLGTANTGELFF
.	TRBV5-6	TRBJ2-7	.	TGTGCCAGCAGCAGTGGGTACAGGGAGATAGCCTACGAGCAGTACTTC	CASSSGYREIAYEQYF
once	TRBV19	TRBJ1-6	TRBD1	TGTGCCAGTAGGGGTACTGAGACAGGGAATTCACCCCTCCACTTT	CASRGTETGNSPLHF
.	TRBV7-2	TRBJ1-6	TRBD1	TGTGCCAGCAGCTCAACAGGGGGGGGCTCACCCCTCCACTTT	CASSSTGGGSPLHF